These T cell receptor beta chains were read from a single sample in a study of blood T cell repertoires in COVID-19. Clones were read by immunoSEQ multiplex PCR, and TCRdb kept only the in-frame ones, dropping some. Of 70,000 to 95,000 clones in the sample, about nine tenths are singletons; the top ten hold 2% to 3%. Sequencing was done on a sample of peripheral blood. The receptor set was obtained from a man aged 45-65 years with COVID-19, enrolled during active disease. Each CDR3 is given without its conserved first and last residue. The order of the fields is V gene, J gene, CDR3 protein.

>TRBV7-9|TRBJ1-4
ASSPMEAEKLF
>TRBV7-2|TRBJ2-3
ASSFLFPSGSTDTQY
>TRBV18|TRBJ1-1
ASSPQTGSLSGNTEAF
>TRBV6-2/TRBV6-3|TRBJ2-3
ASSYSLGEPTDTQY
>TRBV28|TRBJ2-1
ASSAGTVRNEQF
>TRBV28|TRBJ2-7
ASSLGRSYEQY
>TRBV20-1|TRBJ2-7
SAVHIYEQY
>TRBV6-4|TRBJ2-7
ASSSLRSSYEQY
>TRBV5-4|TRBJ2-1
ASSLAGQGGHDEQF
>TRBV27|TRBJ2-1
ASRERTGRNEQF
>TRBV5-1|TRBJ2-3
ASSLVGEADTQY
>TRBV11-2|TRBJ2-7
ASSVLLSYEQY
>TRBV9|TRBJ1-1
ASSVIGQGAEAF
>TRBV11-2|TRBJ1-1
ASSSTGTGTEAF
>TRBV29-1|TRBJ2-1
SVGLAGVGGSGDYNEQF
>TRBV7-9|TRBJ2-1
ASSFRGRYNEQF
>TRBV5-1|TRBJ1-1
ASSLGRDEMNTEAF
>TRBV9|TRBJ2-1
ASSARLAGVAMGEQF
>TRBV10-3|TRBJ2-2
ATQGLAAATGELF
>TRBV9|TRBJ2-7
ASSVGDTWPRQY
>TRBV30|TRBJ2-4
AWSRASGRLDIQY
>TRBV5-1|TRBJ1-2
ASSLVSGGRTNYGYT
>TRBV6-5|TRBJ1-4
ASSYSMGTGGRQLF
>TRBV27|TRBJ1-5
ASSSLPRGNQPQH
>TRBV6-5|TRBJ1-1
ASSYSKGGEAF
>TRBV5-1|TRBJ2-7
ASSLTSASYEQY
>TRBV11-2|TRBJ2-1
ASSPLANEQF
>TRBV4-2|TRBJ2-1
ASSHSSGGRNEQF
>TRBV6-5|TRBJ1-1
ASGTGENTEAF
>TRBV5-1|TRBJ2-7
ASSFSAHEQY
>TRBV2|TRBJ2-2
ASSLQKNTGELF
>TRBV15|TRBJ2-3
ATSRVVAGGIDTQY
>TRBV9|TRBJ2-1
ASSGSSDRVVNEQF
>TRBV5-1|TRBJ2-1
ASSPGQGVYEQF
>TRBV6-5|TRBJ2-3
ASSLGRAVGNTQY
>TRBV11-3|TRBJ2-5
ASSMGGLETQY
>TRBV19|TRBJ2-2
ASSIRRGNTGELF
>TRBV6-5|TRBJ1-3
ASSRDSASGNTIY
>TRBV6-4|TRBJ2-6
ASRGSGANVLT
>TRBV27|TRBJ2-7
ASSGGVSYEQY
>TRBV18|TRBJ2-3
ASSPNEGVFTDTQY
>TRBV12-3/TRBV12-4|TRBJ1-1
ASSSDFTEAF
>TRBV5-3|TRBJ2-1
ARSFGQGWYNEQF
>TRBV19|TRBJ2-5
ASSPSEREGIGKETQY
>TRBV29-1|TRBJ2-5
SSATGGGETQY
>TRBV6-5|TRBJ1-2
ASRDTYGYT
>TRBV7-2|TRBJ2-3
ASSSGLAGRTDTQY
>TRBV29-1|TRBJ2-3
SVESQMTDTQY
>TRBV4-2|TRBJ2-7
ASSQRTSGSYEQY
>TRBV24-1|TRBJ1-5
ATSDSDQGDNQPQH
>TRBV5-6|TRBJ2-7
ASSLETGPTQQY
>TRBV6-5|TRBJ1-3
ASRDISGNTIY
>TRBV7-2|TRBJ2-1
ASSPGLAGVKNEQF
>TRBV2|TRBJ2-3
ASSDSVVAGSTDTQY
>TRBV15|TRBJ1-3
ATSRDNLGTGGNTIY